The source of this T cell receptor beta chain is a study of blood T cell repertoires in COVID-19 (dated by TCRdb to the early 2020s). About the study as a whole: The collaborator samples originated in the United States, Italy and Spain and spanned the acute and convalescent phases of COVID-19. Deeply sampled blood TCRbeta repertoires from subjects exposed to, actively infected with, or recovered from COVID-19 were included in the dataset. HLA class I and class II types, where available, came from metadata supplied by the sample provider rather than from assay-based typing. The samples were drawn from the first 160 participants of the ongoing ImmuneRACE study and from some 1,300 subjects provided by 6 global collaborators. Sample metadata almost always included a de-identified subject ID, COVID-19 status, age in years and sex. The material from the prospective study consisted of cDNA or gDNA derived from T cells, B-cell-depleted T cells, or PBMCs. The repertoires were released in a freely available public database meant as a resource for research on the immune response to SARS-CoV-2.

As concerns this clone: It has no known antigen specificity. No base quality values were provided; no much bigger clone lies one nucleotide off.

Collaborating institutions collected whole blood in K2EDTA tubes following their own protocols. For TCRbeta analysis, collaborator samples were shipped as frozen whole blood, as isolated PBMCs, or as DNA extracted from either sample type. V is shortened by 3 bases, J by 0 bases, and the region joining them spans 9 bases. The CDR3 covers 15 residues, taking in both the cysteine and the phenylalanine. The entry retains the CDR3 DNA only, 45 bases that are in frame from base 1. Via the germline V gene, CDR1 is KGHSH and CDR2 LQKENI. General findings and caveats noted by the study authors: Clinical and demographic metadata were provided uncurated, with the amount varying by source and participant.

The immunoSEQ Assay, a bias-controlled multiplex PCR, was used to amplify TCRbeta CDR3 regions from genomic DNA. In the paper's pipeline: Nucleated cell counts per sample were estimated from amplification of reference gene primers within the assay. To quantify the absolute abundance of each unique TCRbeta CDR3 rearrangement, sequence reads were collapsed and filtered. For each sample, productive Simpson clonality was calculated as the square root of Simpson's diversity index across productive rearrangements. TCRdb re-hosts the immuneACCESS table, in-frame sequences only. Its copies lack some clones; in the studies checked, an unresolved V gene accounts for under half of them, and the cause for the rest is not known. The DNA was the basis for D and trimming; V, J and clone size are from that table. Counted in this sample were more than 150,000 clones; roughly 90% of them appeared once. In total, the top ten clones hold roughly 3.1% of the sample.

The receptor chain draws on TRBV18 and TRBJ2-1; TRBD1 might be the D gene, on 6 matching bases. Specimen: peripheral blood. The sequence was collected from a man in his 60s with acute or convalescent COVID-19. The CDR3 here reads CASSPGHISYNEQFF. The DNA sequence is TGTGCCAGCTCACCGGGACATATCTCCTACAATGAGCAGTTCTTC.